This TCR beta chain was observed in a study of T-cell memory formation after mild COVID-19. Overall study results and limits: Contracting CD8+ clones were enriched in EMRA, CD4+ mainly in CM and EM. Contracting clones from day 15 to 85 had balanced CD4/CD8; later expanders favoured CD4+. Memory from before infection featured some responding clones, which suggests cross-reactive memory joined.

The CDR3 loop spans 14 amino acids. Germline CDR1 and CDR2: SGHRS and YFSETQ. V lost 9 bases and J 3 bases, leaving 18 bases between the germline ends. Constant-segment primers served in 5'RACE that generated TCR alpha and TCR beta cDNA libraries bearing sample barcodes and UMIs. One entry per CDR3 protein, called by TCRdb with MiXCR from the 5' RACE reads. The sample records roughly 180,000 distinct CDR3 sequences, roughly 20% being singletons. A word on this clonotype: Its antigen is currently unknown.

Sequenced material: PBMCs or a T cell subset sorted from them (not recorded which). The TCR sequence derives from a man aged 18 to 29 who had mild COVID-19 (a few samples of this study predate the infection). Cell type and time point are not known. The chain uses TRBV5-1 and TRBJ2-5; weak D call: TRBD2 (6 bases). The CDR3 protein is CATSRGNTKETQYF. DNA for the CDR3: TGCGCCACGTCCCGGGGGAATACGAAAGAGACCCAGTACTTC.